Listed below are T cell receptor beta chains from one sample, sequenced in a study of OX40 agonist ivuxolimab in advanced cancers. Data came from immunoSEQ multiplex PCR; TCRdb stores just in-frame clones and leaves some out. The profile shows some 82,000 clones, 94% of them singletons. The material was CD4+ or CD8+ T cells sorted from blood, obtained in a trial of the OX40 agonist ivuxolimab. All receptors derive from an adult with an advanced solid tumor such as melanoma, head and neck, liver or kidney cancer. Each CDR3 is given with its conserved first and last residue. A D gene is named only where the DNA matches it firmly. Where a row states a size, it is once, few, many or the class of an expanded clone; other rows omit it.

CASSWTLSTDTQYF	TGTGCCAGCAGTTGGACGCTGAGCACAGATACGCAGTATTTT	.	TRBV27	TRBJ2-3	.
CATSYSGSTDTQYF	TGTGCCACCTCGTATAGCGGAAGCACAGATACGCAGTATTTT	.	TRBV11-2	TRBJ2-3	.
CASSYRGGAYNEQFF	TGTGCCAGCAGCTACCGAGGGGGTGCCTACAATGAGCAGTTCTTC	.	TRBV9	TRBJ2-1	.
CASTLGTNYAYTQYF	TGTGCCAGTACCCTCGGGACCAACTACGCCTATACGCAGTATTTT	.	TRBV19	TRBJ2-3	.
CASSTLRQGNYGYTF	TGTGCCAGCAGTACCCTGAGACAGGGGAACTATGGCTACACCTTC	TRBD1	TRBV6-5	TRBJ1-2	.
CASSVGRGSSYNEQFF	TGTGCCAGCAGCGTAGGAAGAGGGAGCTCCTACAATGAGCAGTTCTTC	.	TRBV9	TRBJ2-1	.
CASSLYADSYEQYF	TGTGCCAGCAGCTTATATGCGGACTCCTACGAGCAGTACTTC	.	TRBV7-2	TRBJ2-7	.
CASSPSRTGFNEQFF	TGTGCCAGCAGCCCGAGTCGGACCGGCTTCAATGAGCAGTTCTTC	.	TRBV28	TRBJ2-1	.
CASSEGTGSSYGYTF	TGTGCCAGCAGCGAGGGGACAGGGTCGAGCTATGGCTACACCTTC	TRBD1	TRBV9	TRBJ1-2	once
CASSLDGGANTEAFF	TGTGCCAGCAGCTTAGATGGGGGGGCAAACACTGAAGCTTTCTTT	.	TRBV7-8	TRBJ1-1	once
CASSLVGQSYEQYF	TGTGCCAGCAGCTTAGTGGGACAGTCCTACGAGCAGTACTTC	TRBD1	TRBV11-3	TRBJ2-7	.
CASSGGITSYNEQFF	TGTGCCAGCAGCGGGGGGATCACCTCCTACAATGAGCAGTTCTTC	.	TRBV5-6	TRBJ2-1	.
CASSLDRPPQHF	TGTGCCAGCAGTTTGGACAGGCCGCCCCAGCATTTT	TRBD1	TRBV28	TRBJ1-5	.
CASSPGKSRGNTIYF	TGTGCCAGCAGCCCAGGGAAATCGAGAGGAAACACTATATATTTT	.	TRBV11-3	TRBJ1-3	.
CASSFSVGQSFQETQYF	TGTGCCAGCAGTTTTAGCGTGGGACAGTCTTTCCAAGAGACCCAGTACTTC	TRBD1	TRBV27	TRBJ2-5	.
CASSYFNHYEQYF	TGCGCCAGCAGCTACTTTAACCACTACGAGCAGTACTTC	.	TRBV5-1	TRBJ2-7	.
CASSQGLAGVWEQFF	TGCGCCAGCAGCCAAGGACTAGCGGGAGTTTGGGAGCAGTTCTTC	TRBD2	TRBV4-3	TRBJ2-1	.
CASRAKQETQYF	TGTGCCAGCAGGGCGAAACAAGAGACCCAGTACTTC	.	TRBV28	TRBJ2-5	.
CASSHGATEAFF	TGTGCCAGCAGCCACGGAGCCACTGAAGCTTTCTTT	.	TRBV7-9	TRBJ1-1	once
CASSASGVGDTQYF	TGTGCCAGCAGCGCCTCAGGGGTAGGGGATACGCAGTATTTT	.	TRBV9	TRBJ2-3	once
CASRGTGDSYEQYF	TGTGCCAGTAGGGGGACAGGAGACTCCTACGAGCAGTACTTC	TRBD1	TRBV19	TRBJ2-7	.
CASSFSIEVDTQYF	TGTGCCAGCAGCTTCTCCATAGAGGTGGATACGCAGTATTTT	.	TRBV5-6	TRBJ2-3	.
CASSSLRTGYEQYF	TGTGCCAGCAGCTCTCTCCGGACCGGCTACGAGCAGTACTTC	.	TRBV7-2	TRBJ2-7	.
CASSQDRSSYNEQFF	TGCGCCAGCAGCCAAGACCGGAGCTCCTACAATGAGCAGTTCTTC	.	TRBV4-1	TRBJ2-1	.
CASSLDGYNEQFF	TGTGCCAGCAGTTTGGACGGCTACAATGAGCAGTTCTTC	.	TRBV27	TRBJ2-1	.
CASNPNLRGGGRDNEQFF	TGTGCCAGTAATCCCAACCTAAGGGGGGGCGGTAGGGACAATGAGCAGTTCTTC	.	TRBV19	TRBJ2-1	.
CASSIDRDSTMNTEAFF	TGTGCCAGTAGTATAGATCGGGACAGTACGATGAACACTGAAGCTTTCTTT	TRBD1	TRBV19	TRBJ1-1	.
CASSRGLAGYNEQFF	TGTGCCAGCAGCCGCGGACTAGCGGGCTACAATGAGCAGTTCTTC	TRBD2	TRBV27	TRBJ2-1	.
CASSETRARGEAFF	TGTGCCAGCAGTGAGACCAGGGCCCGGGGTGAAGCTTTCTTT	.	TRBV25-1	TRBJ1-1	.
CASSLVGLGGSGANVLTF	TGTGCCAGCAGCCTGGTGGGTTTAGGGGGCTCTGGGGCCAACGTCCTGACTTTC	.	TRBV10-3	TRBJ2-6	.
CASSALRPLNTEAFF	TGTGCCAGCAGCGCACTCAGACCTCTGAACACTGAAGCTTTCTTT	.	TRBV5-4	TRBJ1-1	.
CASSGRDRYYEQYF	TGTGCCAGCAGCGGCCGGGACAGATATTACGAGCAGTACTTC	.	TRBV21-1	TRBJ2-7	.
CSVEDTLGPYEQYF	TGCAGCGTTGAAGATACCCTCGGGCCCTACGAGCAGTACTTC	.	TRBV29-1	TRBJ2-7	.
CASSATIKTDYEQYF	TGTGCCAGCAGCGCAACGATCAAAACAGACTACGAGCAGTACTTC	.	TRBV11-3	TRBJ2-7	.
CARSTSVRTSTDTQYF	TGTGCCAGGTCTACTAGCGTACGGACTAGCACAGATACGCAGTATTTT	TRBD2	TRBV25-1	TRBJ2-3	.
CSVTGTDNGYTF	TGCAGCGTTACCGGGACAGATAATGGCTACACCTTC	TRBD1	TRBV29-1	TRBJ1-2	.
CAISSIDRGQPQHF	TGTGCCATCAGTTCAATTGACAGGGGGCAGCCCCAGCATTTT	TRBD1	TRBV10-3	TRBJ1-5	.
CASSKRASGYSYNEQFF	TGTGCCAGCAGCAAAAGGGCTAGCGGGTACTCCTACAATGAGCAGTTCTTC	.	TRBV21-1	TRBJ2-1	.
CASSPRLIASDTQYF	TGTGCCAGCAGTCCCCGGTTGATAGCGTCAGATACGCAGTATTTT	.	TRBV6-5	TRBJ2-3	once
CASSLGGTGYYEQYF	TGTGCCAGCAGCTTAGGGGGGACAGGTTACTACGAGCAGTACTTC	TRBD1	TRBV7-8	TRBJ2-7	.
CASSFGTSGSEYNEQFF	TGTGCCAGCAGCTTTGGGACTAGCGGGAGTGAGTACAATGAGCAGTTCTTC	TRBD2	TRBV13	TRBJ2-1	.
CASSPSRLAGVAGTGELFF	TGTGCCAGCAGTCCCTCTAGACTAGCGGGAGTCGCGGGCACCGGGGAGCTGTTTTTT	TRBD2	TRBV27	TRBJ2-2	.
CASSEQRDSLSAGELFF	TGTGCCAGCAGCGAGCAGCGGGACTCTTTGTCCGCCGGGGAGCTGTTTTTT	TRBD2	TRBV11-1	TRBJ2-2	.
CASSPDGLGSRNEQFF	TGCGCCAGCAGCCCCGACGGGCTGGGTTCCCGTAATGAGCAGTTCTTC	.	TRBV4-1	TRBJ2-1	.
CASSAEPSYEQYF	TGTGCTAGCAGCGCCGAACCATCCTACGAGCAGTACTTC	.	TRBV9	TRBJ2-7	.
CASSPTPASGIANTGELFF	TGTGCCAGCAGTCCCACCCCCGCTAGCGGGATAGCGAACACCGGGGAGCTGTTTTTT	TRBD2	TRBV27	TRBJ2-2	.
CASRPGFYTGELFF	TGTGCCAGCAGGCCGGGCTTCTACACCGGGGAGCTGTTTTTT	.	TRBV7-9	TRBJ2-2	.
CASSREKDTEAFF	TGTGCCAGCAGCAGGGAGAAGGACACTGAAGCTTTCTTT	.	TRBV21-1	TRBJ1-1	.
CASSLFGTGRDTQYF	TGTGCCAGCAGTTTATTCGGGACAGGGCGAGATACGCAGTATTTT	TRBD1	TRBV27	TRBJ2-3	.
CASSIGQASSYEQYF	TGTGCCAGTAGTATCGGACAGGCGAGCTCCTACGAGCAGTACTTC	TRBD1	TRBV19	TRBJ2-7	.
CASSLVSYEQYF	TGTGCCAGCAGCTTAGTTTCCTACGAGCAGTACTTC	.	TRBV7-8	TRBJ2-7	.
CAWSEGGLAGVWSYEQYF	TGTGCCTGGAGCGAAGGGGGACTAGCGGGAGTATGGTCCTACGAGCAGTACTTC	TRBD2	TRBV30	TRBJ2-7	once
CASSTRRLAGDYEQYF	TGTGCCAGCAGCACTAGGAGGCTAGCGGGAGACTACGAGCAGTACTTC	TRBD2	TRBV13	TRBJ2-7	few
CASADSRTEAFF	TGCGCCAGTGCGGACAGTCGGACTGAAGCTTTCTTT	.	TRBV5-1	TRBJ1-1	.
CASSWDRGSYEQYF	TGTGCCAGCAGCTGGGACAGGGGCTCTTACGAGCAGTACTTC	TRBD1	TRBV7-6	TRBJ2-7	.
CASSLAGGPHQFF	TGTGCCAGCAGCTTGGCGGGAGGGCCTCATCAGTTCTTC	TRBD2	TRBV5-6	TRBJ2-1	.
CASSLASGMGELFF	TGCGCCAGCAGCTTGGCTAGCGGGATGGGGGAGCTGTTTTTT	TRBD2	TRBV5-1	TRBJ2-2	.
CASSLVLLDTEAFF	TGTGCCAGCAGCTTAGTGCTACTAGACACTGAAGCTTTCTTT	.	TRBV7-9	TRBJ1-1	once
CATLEAISYEQYF	TGTGCCACCTTAGAGGCCATCTCCTACGAGCAGTACTTC	.	TRBV2	TRBJ2-7	once